The source of this T cell receptor (beta chain) is a study of T cells after yellow fever vaccination. The CDR3 consists of 12 residues. V was shortened by 5 bases and J by 2 bases, with 5 bases between the two germline ends. Germline values: CDR1 SGHAT, CDR2 FQNNGV. Points from the study as a whole: Of the clonotypes, a small share occurred in both CD4 and CD8 compartments. A weaker but faster secondary response was observed, peaking on day 5 versus 15.

This clonotype was detected ten times or more. Its antigen is as yet unknown. MiXCR, applied by TCRdb to the 5' RACE reads, yields one record per CDR3 protein. Of over 70,000 distinct CDR3 sequences in the sample, around 7.7% were seen once. The chain has TRBV11-2 and TRBJ2-3, with unresolved D. This sequence was found in a man in his thirties or forties who received the YFV17D yellow fever vaccine. This material consisted of CD8+ T cells sorted from PBMCs, taken on the day of the yellow fever booster vaccination. The CDR3 spells CASSEITDTQYF. CDR3 in DNA: TGTGCCAGCAGCGAAATCACAGATACGCAGTATTTT.